This T cell receptor (beta chain) was captured in a study of cytomegalovirus exposure and HLA in healthy donors. As for the study in general: The platform used for the roughly 130 validation repertoires matched that of the roughly 630 first-cohort repertoires, a later analysis reported. Whole-study findings and limits: The study labeled approximately 150 TCR beta chains cytomegalovirus-associated.

Germline loops: CDR1 SGHTA, CDR2 FQGTGA. The J segment lost 1 base and the V segment lost 5 bases, leaving 4 bases of the junction unmatched. The length of the CDR3 is 14 residues. Sequencing used immunoSEQ multiplex PCR; TCRdb keeps in-frame clones, though not all of them. The data hold about 190,000 clones, with about four fifths observed a single time. On this clone itself: What it binds is unknown.

Sequenced material: PBMCs. This rearrangement joins TRBV7-3 to TRBJ2-5; TRBD1 aligns across 7 bases. This sequence was found in a man younger than 35 in good health and CMV-seropositive. CDR3 bases: TGTGCCAGCAGCACAGGGACAGTCCAAGAGACCCAGTACTTC. It translates to CASSTGTVQETQYF.